The 20 T cell receptor beta chains listed next were all sequenced from one sample in a study of control samples from healthy donors and cancer patients. Measured with immunoSEQ multiplex PCR; TCRdb has only the in-frame clones, and not every one. The sample includes tens of thousands of clones, nearly 90% of them seen just once. The sample taken for sequencing was blood. These receptors all stem from a woman between 45 and 60 years old in good health.

The chain employs TRBV5-1 and TRBJ1-4, with 7 nucleotides matching TRBD1. The ends lost 1 base at V and 8 bases at J; junction bases unmatched: 5. Germline V gives CDR1 SGHRS, CDR2 YFSETQ. This CDR3 comprises 14 residues. The CDR3 bases are TGCGCCAGCAGCTTGACGACAGGGCAGGAAAAACTGTTTTTT. This sequence encodes CASSLTTGQEKLFF.

The V and J genes are TRBV2 and TRBJ1-5; possible D gene TRBD1, 5 bases. Germline V gene lookup returns CDR1 SNHLY and CDR2 FYNNEI. The length of the CDR3 is 15 residues. Trimming cost V 7 bases and J 1 base, with 14 bases left between them. The CDR3 region has the DNA TGTGCCAGCAACGAGGAAAAGGGGAGCAATCAGCCCCAGCATTTT. It translates to CASNEEKGSNQPQHF.

The chain is built from TRBV6-5 and TRBJ2-7, with 8 bases aligning to TRBD1. Germline V CDR1 and CDR2: MNHEY, SVGAGI. CDR3 size: 14 residues. Trimming at V came to 6 bases and at J to 6 bases, leaving 10 bases not matched to a gene. The CDR3 region has the DNA TGTGCCAGCAGACCCACAGGGGGTCCTCCCGAGCAGTACTTC. Translation: CASRPTGGPPEQYF.

This chain joins TRBV2 and TRBJ1-1; D not resolved. There are 14 residues in the CDR3. Trimming stripped 6 bases from V and 1 base from J, with 12 bases between. Germline CDR1 SNHLY, CDR2 FYNNEI. The CDR3 nucleotides are TGTGCCAGCAGCGAGTCATGGGCGAACACTGAAGCTTTCTTT. Amino acid sequence: CASSESWANTEAFF.

This chain links TRBV29-1 with TRBJ2-7; D tentatively fits TRBD1 or TRBD2 (5 bases each). The CDR3 sequence is 13 residues long. Germline values: CDR1 SQVTM, CDR2 ANQGSEA. Trimming removed 4 bases at V and 1 base at J, with 11 bases between. In DNA form, the CDR3 reads TGCAGCGTTGGTGGGGGTACTTCCTACGAGCAGTACTTC. Translation: CSVGGGTSYEQYF.

The chain employs TRBV5-1 and TRBJ2-1, with 7 bases aligning to TRBD2. CDR3 length: 14 residues. Germline values: CDR1 SGHRS, CDR2 YFSETQ. The V segment lost 4 bases and the J segment 7 bases; nucleotides outside the gene matches: 8. For the CDR3, the DNA is TGCGCCAGCAGCGTCGGGGGTAGCGGGAATGAGCAGTTCTTC. Residues: CASSVGGSGNEQFF.

The V and J genes are TRBV18 and TRBJ2-3; the match to TRBD2 covers 13 bases. V trimming: 6 bases; J trimming: 1 base; junction bases outside the gene matches: 4. This CDR3 region has 16 residues. Germline V lookup: CDR1 KGHSH, CDR2 LQKENI. The DNA for the CDR3 is TGTGCCAGCTCTCTTGGACTAGCGGGGGGCACAGATACGCAGTATTTT. Translated, it gives CASSLGLAGGTDTQYF.

The rearrangement uses TRBV5-8 and TRBJ2-7; TRBD1 matches 8 bases. Unmatched junction bases numbered 4, after V lost 3 bases and J lost 2 bases. This CDR3 region has 14 residues. Germline V gene lookup returns CDR1 SGHTS and CDR2 YDEGEE. CDR3 residues: CASSSTGGPYEQYF. In nucleotides, the CDR3 is TGTGCCAGCAGCTCTACAGGGGGTCCCTACGAGCAGTACTTC.

This clone was recorded a few times. The chain uses TRBV5-6 and TRBJ2-3, with D hard to call. V was cut by 3 bases and J by 6 bases, with 17 bases left in between. Germline CDR1 reads SGHDT; CDR2 reads YYEEEE. The CDR3 covers 15 residues. This CDR3 reads CASSSQVVRADTQYF. The CDR3 DNA reads TGTGCCAGCAGCTCGCAGGTCGTTAGAGCGGATACGCAGTATTTT.

The chain uses TRBV5-1 and TRBJ2-7; 7 positions match TRBD1. The CDR3 length is 16 residues. CDR1 is SGHRS and CDR2 is YFSETQ in the germline V gene. Germline trimming cut 4 bases from V and 1 base from J; bases unmatched to any gene: 11. The CDR3 is CASSRQGGKHSYEQYF. CDR3 nucleotides: TGCGCCAGCAGCCGACAGGGTGGTAAGCATTCCTACGAGCAGTACTTC.

V is TRBV4-1 and J is TRBJ2-7, with D uncertain. Germline-derived CDR1 and CDR2 are MGHRA and YSYEKL. Trimming cost V 4 bases and J 0 bases, with 13 bases left between them. The CDR3 runs to 15 residues. Here the CDR3 DNA reads TGCGCCAGCAGCCCCGGGTGGGTAGACTCCTACGAGCAGTACTTC. This codes for CASSPGWVDSYEQYF.

The chain uses TRBV30 and TRBJ1-5; D is perhaps TRBD1 (5 bases). Germline CDR1 reads GTSNPN; CDR2 reads SVGIG (reference sequence). The CDR3 loop spans 14 amino acids. Trimming cost V 3 bases and J 2 bases, with 11 bases left between them. The CDR3 region is CAWRGPGGNQPQHF. CDR3 DNA sequence: TGTGCCTGGAGGGGGCCTGGCGGCAATCAGCCCCAGCATTTT.

The V call is TRBV14, the J call TRBJ1-6, with unresolved D. From germline, CDR1 is SGHDN and CDR2 FVKESK. This CDR3 region has 12 residues. Trimming took 4 bases from V and 7 from J, leaving 5 bases between them. CDR3 nucleotides: TGTGCCAGCAGCCTTCAAAATTCACCCCTCCACTTT. Amino acids: CASSLQNSPLHF.

The chain carries TRBV19 and TRBJ1-4; no clear D. V shed 6 bases and J shed 7 bases, with 18 bases lying between them. This CDR3 has 15 amino acids. From germline, CDR1 is LNHDA and CDR2 SQIVND (reference sequence). The CDR3 loop reads CASSPRGNWGEKLFF. The CDR3 DNA reads TGTGCCAGTAGCCCTCGGGGAAACTGGGGTGAAAAACTGTTTTTT.

This clone was observed once. This sequence joins TRBV5-4 and TRBJ2-3, with TRBD2 matching 10 bases. Germline CDR1 is SGHNT and CDR2 is YYREEE (reference sequence). J lost 3 bases, V lost 2 bases, and 6 bases had no gene match. This CDR3 contains 16 residues. CDR3: CASSLSFSGGTDTQYF. The CDR3 nucleotides are TGTGCCAGCAGCTTATCATTTAGCGGGGGGACAGATACGCAGTATTTT.

This chain joins TRBV5-4 and TRBJ2-3; no reliable D call. Germline V gene lookup returns CDR1 SGHNT and CDR2 YYREEE (reference sequence). This CDR3 comprises 14 residues. Trimming stripped 0 bases from V and 2 bases from J, with 7 bases between. In nucleotides, the CDR3 is TGTGCCAGCAGCTTGGAACCGGCCACAGATACGCAGTATTTT. Residues: CASSLEPATDTQYF.

This sequence joins TRBV4-1 and TRBJ2-3; 7 nucleotides line up with TRBD1. J was trimmed by 0 bases and V by 2 bases; bases with no gene match: 5. Germline loops: CDR1 MGHRA, CDR2 YSYEKL. This CDR3 is 16 amino acids long. This CDR3 is CASSQQTGPSTDTQYF. Written as DNA, the CDR3 is TGCGCCAGCAGCCAACAGACAGGGCCGAGCACAGATACGCAGTATTTT.

CDR3 coding DNA: TGCGCCAGCAGTTTAACGGGAAACGAGCAGTACTTC. Encoded protein: CASSLTGNEQYF. V usage is TRBV5-1 and J usage is TRBJ2-7; D is perhaps TRBD2 (5 bases). Germline CDR1 SGHRS, CDR2 YFSETQ. The V end lost 5 bases, the J end lost 5 bases, and 11 bases lay between the germline ends. The CDR3 length is 12 residues.

V and J are TRBV7-9 and TRBJ1-1; D gene unclear. The ends were cut back, 5 bases at V and 4 bases at J, with 8 bases in the middle. The CDR3 has 12 amino acids. Looked up from germline, CDR1 is SEHNR and CDR2 is FQNEAQ (reference sequence). CDR3 residues: CASSLLSTEAFF. CDR3 DNA sequence: TGTGCCAGCAGCCTTCTAAGCACTGAAGCTTTCTTT.

The chain combines TRBV6-5 with TRBJ1-1; D is possibly TRBD1 (6 bases). CDR1 MNHEY and CDR2 SVGAGI come from the germline V gene. This CDR3 spans 13 amino acids. CDR3 residues: CVLRRDMNTEAFF. The CDR3 region has the DNA TGTGTTCTAAGAAGGGACATGAACACTGAAGCTTTCTTT.